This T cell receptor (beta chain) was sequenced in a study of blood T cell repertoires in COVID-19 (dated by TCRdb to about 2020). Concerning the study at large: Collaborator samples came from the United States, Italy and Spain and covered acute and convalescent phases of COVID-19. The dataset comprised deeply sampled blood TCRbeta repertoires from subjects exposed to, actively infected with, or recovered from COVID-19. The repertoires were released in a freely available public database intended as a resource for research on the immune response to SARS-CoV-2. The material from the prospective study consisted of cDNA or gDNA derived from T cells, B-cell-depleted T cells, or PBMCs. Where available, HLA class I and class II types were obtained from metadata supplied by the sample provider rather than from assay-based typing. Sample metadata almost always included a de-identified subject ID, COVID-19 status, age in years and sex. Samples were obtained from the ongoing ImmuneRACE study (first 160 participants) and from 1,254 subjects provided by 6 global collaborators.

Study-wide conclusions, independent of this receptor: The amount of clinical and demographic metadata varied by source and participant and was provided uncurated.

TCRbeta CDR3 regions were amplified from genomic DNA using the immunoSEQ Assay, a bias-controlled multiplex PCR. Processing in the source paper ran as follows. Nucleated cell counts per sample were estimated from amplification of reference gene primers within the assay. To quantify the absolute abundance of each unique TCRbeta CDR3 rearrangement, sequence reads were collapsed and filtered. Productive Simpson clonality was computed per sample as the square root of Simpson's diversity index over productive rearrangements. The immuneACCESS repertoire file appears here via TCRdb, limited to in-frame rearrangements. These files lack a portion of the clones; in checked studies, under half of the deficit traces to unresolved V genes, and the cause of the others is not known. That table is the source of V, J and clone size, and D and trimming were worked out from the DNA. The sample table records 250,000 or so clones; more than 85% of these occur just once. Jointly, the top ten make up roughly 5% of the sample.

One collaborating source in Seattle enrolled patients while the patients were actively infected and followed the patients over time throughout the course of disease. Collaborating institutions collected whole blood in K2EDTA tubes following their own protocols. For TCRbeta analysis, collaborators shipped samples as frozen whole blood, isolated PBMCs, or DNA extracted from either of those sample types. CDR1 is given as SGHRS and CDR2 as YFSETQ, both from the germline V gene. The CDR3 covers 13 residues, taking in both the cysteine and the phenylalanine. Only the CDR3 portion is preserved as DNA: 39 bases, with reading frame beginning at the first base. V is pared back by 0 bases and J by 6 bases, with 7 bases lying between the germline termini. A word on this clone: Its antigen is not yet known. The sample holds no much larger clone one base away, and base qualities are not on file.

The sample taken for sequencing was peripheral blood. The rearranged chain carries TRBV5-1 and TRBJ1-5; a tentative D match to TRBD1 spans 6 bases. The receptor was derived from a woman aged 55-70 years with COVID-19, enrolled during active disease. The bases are TGCGCCAGCAGCTTGGCCAGGGGTCAGCCCCAGCATTTT. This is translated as CASSLARGQPQHF. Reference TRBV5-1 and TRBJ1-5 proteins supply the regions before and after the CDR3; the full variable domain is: KAGVTQTPRYLIKTRGQQVTLSCSPISGHRSVSWYQQTPGQGLQFLFEYFSETQRNKGNFPGRFSGRQFSNSRSEMNVSTLELGDSALYLCASSLARGQPQHFGDGTRLSIL.